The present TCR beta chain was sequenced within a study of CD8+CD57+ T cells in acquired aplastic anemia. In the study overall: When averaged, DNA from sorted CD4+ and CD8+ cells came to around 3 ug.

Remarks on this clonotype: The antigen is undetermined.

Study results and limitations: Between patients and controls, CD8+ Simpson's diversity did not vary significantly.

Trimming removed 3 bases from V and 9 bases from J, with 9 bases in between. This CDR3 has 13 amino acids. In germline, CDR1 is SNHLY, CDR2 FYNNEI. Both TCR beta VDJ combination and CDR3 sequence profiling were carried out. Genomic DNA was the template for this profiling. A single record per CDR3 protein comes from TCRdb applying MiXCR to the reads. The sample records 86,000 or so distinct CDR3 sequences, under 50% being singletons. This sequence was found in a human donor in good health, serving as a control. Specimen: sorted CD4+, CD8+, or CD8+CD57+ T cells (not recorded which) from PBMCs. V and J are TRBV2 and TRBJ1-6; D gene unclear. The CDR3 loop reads CASSEGSLSPLHF. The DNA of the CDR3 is TGTGCCAGCAGTGAGGGCAGTCTTTCACCCCTCCACTTT.